The subject of this entry is one T cell receptor beta chain. The antigen is unknown. The data derive from a study of cytomegalovirus exposure and HLA in healthy donors. In the study overall: Drawn from HLA-typed donors, 65 million to 100 million unique TCRs were held in an early data release. The study's findings and limits: An analysis that was carried out later associated 17,000 or so TCR beta sequences with HLA alleles at 0.05 false discovery rate. In a later analysis, parvovirus B19, influenza, CMV and Epstein-Barr virus appeared linked to several top co-occurrence clusters.

PCR amplification relied on 60 Vbeta primers (plus 13 Jbeta primers). Generated by immunoSEQ multiplex PCR, the TCRdb table keeps only in-frame clones and is missing some. The profile shows 180,000 or so clones, 60% to 80% of them singletons. Germline V gives CDR1 SGDLS, CDR2 YYNGEE. CDR3 length: 13 residues. Deletions cut 5 bases from V and 4 bases from J, with 12 bases between. What was sequenced was PBMCs. The rearrangement joins TRBV9 to TRBJ1-2; tentatively, D is TRBD1 (5 bases). This receptor was obtained from a man aged 45-65 years in good health and CMV-seropositive. The CDR3 here is CASSGGELYGYTF. CDR3 nucleotide sequence: TGTGCCAGCAGTGGGGGGGAGCTCTATGGCTACACCTTC.